The source of this TCR beta chain is a study of control samples from healthy donors and cancer patients. The CDR3 covers 15 residues. Germline V gene sequence: CDR1 LNHNV, CDR2 YYDKDF (reference sequence). Trimming took 0 bases from V and 4 from J, leaving 12 bases between them. TCRdb's table, derived via immunoSEQ multiplex PCR, lists solely in-frame clones and lacks some. Here the sample spans approximately 80,000 clones, 88% being singletons. Material: blood. This clonotype was obtained from a woman between 50 and 59 years old in good health. The chain employs TRBV15 and TRBJ1-1, with a tentative D call TRBD1 (5 bases). CDR3 sequence (DNA): TGTGCCACCAGCAGAGATCTTGGGGGGTCCACTGAAGCTTTCTTT. This translates into CATSRDLGGSTEAFF.